Listed below are T cell receptor beta chains from one sample, sequenced in a study of blood T cell repertoires in COVID-19. TCRdb keeps only in-frame clones here, not all; method: immunoSEQ multiplex PCR. The table has around 260,000 clones, about four fifths seen once. Material for sequencing was peripheral blood. Receptor source: a woman in her 50s who had recovered from COVID-19. Each CDR3 is given with its conserved first and last residue. Each record gives: J gene, clone size, D gene, V gene, CDR3 protein, CDR3 DNA. The D gene is left open where the match is weak. The size field is filled for only some rows; it gives once, few, many or a size class.

j_gene: TRBJ2-3
abundance: few
d_gene: TRBD1
v_gene: TRBV7-3
CDR3aa: CASSRDRTSTDTQYF
CDR3nt: TGTGCCAGCAGCCGGGACAGGACTAGCACAGATACGCAGTATTTT

j_gene: TRBJ2-1
abundance: NA
d_gene: TRBD2
v_gene: TRBV27
CDR3aa: CASRLRGGYNEQFF
CDR3nt: TGTGCCAGCAGACTCCGGGGGGGTTACAATGAGCAGTTCTTC

j_gene: TRBJ2-2
abundance: NA
d_gene: TRBD2
v_gene: TRBV19
CDR3aa: CASTLGGSSGRITGELFF
CDR3nt: TGTGCCAGTACCTTGGGAGGGTCCAGCGGGAGAATCACCGGGGAGCTGTTTTTT

j_gene: TRBJ2-2
abundance: NA
d_gene: NA
v_gene: TRBV28
CDR3aa: CASSLNVGRTGELFF
CDR3nt: TGTGCCAGCAGCCTCAATGTCGGTCGGACCGGGGAGCTGTTTTTT

j_gene: TRBJ1-5
abundance: NA
d_gene: TRBD1
v_gene: TRBV12-5
CDR3aa: CASGLALPRTGDNQPQHF
CDR3nt: TGTGCTAGTGGTTTGGCCCTTCCGCGGACAGGGGATAATCAGCCCCAGCATTTT

j_gene: TRBJ1-1
abundance: NA
d_gene: NA
v_gene: TRBV28
CDR3aa: CASTLGAGPGTEAFF
CDR3nt: TGTGCCAGCACATTGGGGGCAGGGCCGGGAACTGAAGCTTTCTTT

j_gene: TRBJ2-1
abundance: NA
d_gene: TRBD1
v_gene: TRBV5-1
CDR3aa: CASSGAGGAYNEQFF
CDR3nt: TGCGCCAGCAGCGGTGCAGGGGGCGCCTACAATGAGCAGTTCTTC

j_gene: TRBJ2-3
abundance: NA
d_gene: TRBD2
v_gene: TRBV3-1/TRBV3-2
CDR3aa: CASSQDETSEDTQYF
CDR3nt: TGTGCCAGCAGCCAAGACGAGACTAGCGAGGATACGCAGTATTTT

j_gene: TRBJ2-6
abundance: NA
d_gene: NA
v_gene: TRBV19
CDR3aa: CASSGFSGANVLTF
CDR3nt: TGTGCCAGTAGTGGCTTCTCTGGGGCCAACGTCCTGACTTTC

j_gene: TRBJ2-7
abundance: NA
d_gene: TRBD1
v_gene: TRBV30
CDR3aa: CAWIRQGAYEQYF
CDR3nt: TGTGCCTGGATTCGACAGGGGGCGTACGAGCAGTACTTC

j_gene: TRBJ1-2
abundance: NA
d_gene: TRBD1
v_gene: TRBV29-1
CDR3aa: CSVDRARGPGYGYTF
CDR3nt: TGCAGCGTTGATAGAGCCAGGGGGCCGGGCTATGGCTACACCTTC

j_gene: TRBJ2-7
abundance: once
d_gene: TRBD2
v_gene: TRBV13
CDR3aa: CASSLNGGAYEQYF
CDR3nt: TGTGCCAGCAGCTTAAACGGGGGGGCCTACGAGCAGTACTTC

j_gene: TRBJ2-1
abundance: NA
d_gene: NA
v_gene: TRBV24-1
CDR3aa: CATSDLWVGDEQFF
CDR3nt: TGTGCCACCAGTGATCTTTGGGTAGGGGATGAGCAGTTCTTC

j_gene: TRBJ1-2
abundance: NA
d_gene: NA
v_gene: TRBV2
CDR3aa: CASSYDTPSAGGYTF
CDR3nt: TGTGCCAGCAGTTACGATACACCTAGCGCGGGGGGCTACACCTTC

j_gene: TRBJ2-3
abundance: NA
d_gene: NA
v_gene: TRBV9
CDR3aa: CASSPTTDTQYF
CDR3nt: TGTGCCAGCAGCCCGACTACAGATACGCAGTATTTT

j_gene: TRBJ1-1
abundance: NA
d_gene: NA
v_gene: TRBV4-3
CDR3aa: CASSHGTPSTQAFF
CDR3nt: TGCGCCAGCAGCCATGGGACACCCAGTACCCAAGCTTTCTTT

j_gene: TRBJ2-3
abundance: NA
d_gene: TRBD1
v_gene: TRBV30
CDR3aa: CAWRVIQGAVTDTQYF
CDR3nt: TGTGCCTGGAGGGTCATACAGGGGGCAGTAACAGATACGCAGTATTTT

j_gene: TRBJ1-6
abundance: NA
d_gene: NA
v_gene: TRBV7-2
CDR3aa: CASSFQGNSYNSPLHF
CDR3nt: TGTGCCAGCAGCTTTCAGGGGAACTCCTATAATTCACCCCTCCACTTT

j_gene: TRBJ2-3
abundance: once
d_gene: TRBD1
v_gene: TRBV6-5
CDR3aa: CASSLRDRDSDTQYF
CDR3nt: TGTGCCAGCAGCCTCCGGGACAGGGACTCAGATACGCAGTATTTT

j_gene: TRBJ2-1
abundance: NA
d_gene: NA
v_gene: TRBV19
CDR3aa: CASSIGVSYNEQFF
CDR3nt: TGTGCCAGTAGTATAGGAGTCTCCTACAATGAGCAGTTCTTC

j_gene: TRBJ2-7
abundance: NA
d_gene: NA
v_gene: TRBV19
CDR3aa: CASSRLDSNYEQYF
CDR3nt: TGTGCCAGTAGTCGACTAGATTCGAACTACGAGCAGTACTTC

j_gene: TRBJ2-1
abundance: NA
d_gene: TRBD2
v_gene: TRBV28
CDR3aa: CASSLAGSASGEQFF
CDR3nt: TGTGCCAGCAGTCTAGCGGGATCCGCTTCCGGTGAGCAGTTCTTC

j_gene: TRBJ1-2
abundance: NA
d_gene: TRBD1
v_gene: TRBV28
CDR3aa: CASRPRTGGIYGYTF
CDR3nt: TGTGCCAGCAGACCTAGGACAGGGGGCATATATGGCTACACCTTC

j_gene: TRBJ1-2
abundance: NA
d_gene: NA
v_gene: TRBV5-1
CDR3aa: CASSLDGNYGYTF
CDR3nt: TGCGCCAGCAGCTTGGACGGGAACTATGGCTACACCTTC

j_gene: TRBJ2-5
abundance: NA
d_gene: TRBD1
v_gene: TRBV12-3/TRBV12-4
CDR3aa: CASRMTGVETQYF
CDR3nt: TGTGCCAGCAGGATGACAGGGGTAGAGACCCAGTACTTC

j_gene: TRBJ2-1
abundance: NA
d_gene: TRBD2
v_gene: TRBV20-1
CDR3aa: CSASLPRGEGNEQFF
CDR3nt: TGCAGTGCCAGTCTCCCCCGGGGGGAGGGCAATGAGCAGTTCTTC

j_gene: TRBJ2-3
abundance: NA
d_gene: TRBD2
v_gene: TRBV30
CDR3aa: CAWGHSGGGTTDTQYF
CDR3nt: TGTGCCTGGGGACATTCAGGCGGGGGGACAACAGATACGCAGTATTTT

j_gene: TRBJ2-2
abundance: NA
d_gene: NA
v_gene: TRBV4-1
CDR3aa: CASSQQESTGELFF
CDR3nt: TGCGCCAGCAGCCAGCAGGAAAGCACCGGGGAGCTGTTTTTT

j_gene: TRBJ2-2
abundance: few
d_gene: NA
v_gene: TRBV2
CDR3aa: CASRTFTDYTGELFF
CDR3nt: TGTGCCAGCAGGACCTTTACGGACTACACCGGGGAGCTGTTTTTT

j_gene: TRBJ2-1
abundance: once
d_gene: TRBD2
v_gene: TRBV11-2
CDR3aa: CASSQRGLGEQFF
CDR3nt: TGTGCCAGCAGCCAGCGGGGCCTGGGTGAGCAGTTCTTC

j_gene: TRBJ2-5
abundance: NA
d_gene: TRBD2
v_gene: TRBV5-1
CDR3aa: CASSPRTSGEQGTQYF
CDR3nt: TGCGCCAGCAGCCCCCGGACTAGCGGGGAGCAAGGGACCCAGTACTTC

j_gene: TRBJ2-5
abundance: NA
d_gene: NA
v_gene: TRBV6-5
CDR3aa: CASSPAGTAQGTQYF
CDR3nt: TGTGCCAGCAGTCCTGCGGGGACAGCCCAGGGGACCCAGTACTTC

j_gene: TRBJ1-2
abundance: NA
d_gene: TRBD1
v_gene: TRBV5-6
CDR3aa: CARSGDRGRGGGYTF
CDR3nt: TGTGCCCGCAGCGGGGACAGGGGGCGCGGGGGCGGCTACACCTTC

j_gene: TRBJ1-5
abundance: NA
d_gene: TRBD1
v_gene: TRBV28
CDR3aa: CASRDLRTGGGTSTHQPQHF
CDR3nt: TGTGCCAGCAGGGATTTACGGACAGGGGGAGGAACATCGACACATCAGCCCCAGCATTTT

j_gene: TRBJ2-5
abundance: NA
d_gene: TRBD2
v_gene: TRBV4-1
CDR3aa: CASSQDPAGGLGETQYF
CDR3nt: TGCGCCAGCAGCCAAGATCCAGCGGGGGGGCTCGGAGAGACCCAGTACTTC

j_gene: TRBJ2-7
abundance: NA
d_gene: NA
v_gene: TRBV4-2
CDR3aa: CASSQGLANYEQYF
CDR3nt: TGTGCCAGCAGCCAAGGGCTTGCCAACTACGAGCAGTACTTC

j_gene: TRBJ2-7
abundance: NA
d_gene: TRBD2
v_gene: TRBV3-1/TRBV3-2
CDR3aa: CASSQVQGGSYEQYF
CDR3nt: TGTGCCAGCAGCCAAGTCCAGGGAGGGAGTTACGAGCAGTACTTC

j_gene: TRBJ1-1
abundance: NA
d_gene: TRBD1
v_gene: TRBV10-3
CDR3aa: CAIAVQGGEAFF
CDR3nt: TGTGCCATCGCCGTCCAGGGGGGTGAAGCTTTCTTT

j_gene: TRBJ2-1
abundance: NA
d_gene: NA
v_gene: TRBV18
CDR3aa: CASSQEQGNEQFF
CDR3nt: TGTGCCAGCTCACAAGAACAGGGAAATGAGCAGTTCTTC

j_gene: TRBJ2-2
abundance: NA
d_gene: NA
v_gene: TRBV28
CDR3aa: CASSRRVGGELFF
CDR3nt: TGTGCCAGCAGTCGAAGAGTTGGCGGGGAGCTGTTTTTT

j_gene: TRBJ2-1
abundance: NA
d_gene: TRBD2
v_gene: TRBV6-2/TRBV6-3
CDR3aa: CASSFSTSVAYNEQFF
CDR3nt: TGTGCCAGCAGTTTCTCGACTAGCGTCGCCTACAATGAGCAGTTCTTC

j_gene: TRBJ2-2
abundance: NA
d_gene: NA
v_gene: TRBV7-2
CDR3aa: CASSPLGGGGELFF
CDR3nt: TGTGCCAGCAGCCCCTTAGGGGGTGGCGGGGAGCTGTTTTTT